This TCR beta chain was documented in a study of shared clonotypes between healthy human individuals. Germline loops: CDR1 SGHVS, CDR2 FNYEAQ. This CDR3 comprises 17 residues. V shed 5 bases, J shed 2 bases, and the junction held 9 bases outside the gene matches. As defined, naive CD8 cells were CD45RO-negative and positively selected for CCR7, with terminally differentiated effector memory CD45RA+ cells excluded. Genomic DNA from each subset was divided evenly over several immunoSEQ plates. The data were produced by immunoSEQ multiplex PCR, yet TCRdb's version contains in-frame clones alone and is incomplete. Of hundreds of thousands of clones listed, roughly 98% are singletons.

The sample comprised naive CD8+ T cells sorted from blood. V usage is TRBV7-6 and J usage is TRBJ2-1; TRBD2 aligns across 10 bases. The origin of this receptor is a man aged 25 to 40 in good health. This chain's CDR3 is CASSRVAGGGTYNEQFF. The CDR3 region has the DNA TGTGCCAGCAGCCGAGTAGCGGGAGGTGGTACCTACAATGAGCAGTTCTTC.